This TCR beta chain was found in a study of blood T cell repertoires in COVID-19. On the study more broadly: Sample material is recorded as cDNA or gDNA derived from T cells, B-cell-depleted T cells, or PBMCs.

The repertoire was sequenced with immunoSEQ multiplex PCR; TCRdb's copy has only in-frame clones and lacks some. This table holds 270,000 or so clones, 86% found once. Material for sequencing was peripheral blood. This clonotype originated in a man aged 35-49 years with active or convalescent COVID-19.

This CDR3 reads CASRADIYNEQFF. CDR3 nucleotides: TGTGCCAGCAGAGCGGATATCTACAATGAGCAGTTCTTC. The chain recombines TRBV6-5 with TRBJ2-1; possible D gene TRBD2, 5 bases. V gave up 6 bases and J gave up 3 bases, with 9 bases separating them. From germline, CDR1 is MNHEY and CDR2 SVGAGI. This CDR3 has 13 amino acids.